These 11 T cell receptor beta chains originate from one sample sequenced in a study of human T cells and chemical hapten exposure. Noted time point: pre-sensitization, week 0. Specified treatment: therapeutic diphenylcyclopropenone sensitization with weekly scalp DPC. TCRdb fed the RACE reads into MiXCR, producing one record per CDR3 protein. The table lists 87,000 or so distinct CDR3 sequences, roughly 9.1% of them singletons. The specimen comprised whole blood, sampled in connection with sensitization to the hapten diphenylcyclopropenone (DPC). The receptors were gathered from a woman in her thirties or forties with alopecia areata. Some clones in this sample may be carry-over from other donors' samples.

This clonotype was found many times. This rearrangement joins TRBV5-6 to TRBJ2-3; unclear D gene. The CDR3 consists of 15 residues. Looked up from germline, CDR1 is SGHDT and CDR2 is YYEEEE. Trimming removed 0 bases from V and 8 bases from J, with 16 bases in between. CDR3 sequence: CASSLGSVVGRTQYF. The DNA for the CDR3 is TGTGCCAGCAGCTTGGGGTCGGTAGTCGGGCGTACGCAGTATTTT. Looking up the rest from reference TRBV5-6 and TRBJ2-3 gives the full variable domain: DAGVTQSPTHLIKTRGQQVTLRCSPKSGHDTVSWYQQALGQGPQFIFQYYEEEERQRGNFPDRFSGHQFPNYSSELNVNALLLGDSALYLCASSLGSVVGRTQYFGPGTRLTVL.

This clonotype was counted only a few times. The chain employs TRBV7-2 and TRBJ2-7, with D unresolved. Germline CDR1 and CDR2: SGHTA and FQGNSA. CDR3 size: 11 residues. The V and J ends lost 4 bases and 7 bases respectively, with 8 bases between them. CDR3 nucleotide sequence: TGTGCCAGCAGCTCGGGCCCAGAGCAGTACTTC. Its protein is CASSSGPEQYF.

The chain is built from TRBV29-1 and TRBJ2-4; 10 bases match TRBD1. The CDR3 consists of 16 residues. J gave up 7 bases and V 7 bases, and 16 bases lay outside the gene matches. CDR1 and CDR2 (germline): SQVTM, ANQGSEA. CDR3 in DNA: TGCAGCGCCCACAGTGGGGGACAGGGGTATCGGAACATTCAGTACTTC. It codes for CSAHSGGQGYRNIQYF.

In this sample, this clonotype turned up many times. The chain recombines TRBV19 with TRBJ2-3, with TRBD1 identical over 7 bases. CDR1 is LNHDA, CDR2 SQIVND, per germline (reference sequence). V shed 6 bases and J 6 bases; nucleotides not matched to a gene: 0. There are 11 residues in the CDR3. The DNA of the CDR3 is TGTGCCAGTAGGACAGGGGATACGCAGTATTTT. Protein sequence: CASRTGDTQYF.

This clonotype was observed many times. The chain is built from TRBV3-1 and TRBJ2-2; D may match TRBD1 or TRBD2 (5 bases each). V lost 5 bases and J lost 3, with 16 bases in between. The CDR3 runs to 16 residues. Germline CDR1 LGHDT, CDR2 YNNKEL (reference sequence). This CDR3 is CASSAPGTTHTGELFF. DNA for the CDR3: TGTGCCAGCAGCGCACCCGGGACCACGCACACCGGGGAGCTGTTTTTT. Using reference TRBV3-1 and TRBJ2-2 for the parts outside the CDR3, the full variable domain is DTAVSQTPKYLVTQMGNDKSIKCEQNLGHDTMYWYKQDSKKFLKIMFSYNNKELIINETVPNRFSPKSPDKAHLNLHINSLELGDSAVYFCASSAPGTTHTGELFFGEGSRLTVL.

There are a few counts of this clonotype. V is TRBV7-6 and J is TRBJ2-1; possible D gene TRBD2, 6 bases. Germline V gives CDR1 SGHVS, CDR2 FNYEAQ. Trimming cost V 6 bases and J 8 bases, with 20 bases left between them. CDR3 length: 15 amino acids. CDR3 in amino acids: CASSSALGGRDEQFF. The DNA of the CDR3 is TGTGCCAGCAGTTCAGCACTGGGGGGAAGGGATGAGCAGTTCTTC.

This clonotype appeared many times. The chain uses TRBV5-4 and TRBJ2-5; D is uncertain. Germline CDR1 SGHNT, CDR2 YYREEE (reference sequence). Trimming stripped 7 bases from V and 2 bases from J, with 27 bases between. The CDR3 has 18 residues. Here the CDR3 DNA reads TGTGCCAGCTCCTCCAGCTTGGGCAGCCGAAGTGATCAAGAGACCCAGTACTTC. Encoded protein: CASSSSLGSRSDQETQYF.

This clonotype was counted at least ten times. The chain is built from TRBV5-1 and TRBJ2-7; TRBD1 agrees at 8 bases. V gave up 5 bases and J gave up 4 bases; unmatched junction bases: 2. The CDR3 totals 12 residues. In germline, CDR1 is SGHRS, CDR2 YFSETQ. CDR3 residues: CASRTGDYEQYF. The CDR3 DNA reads TGCGCCAGCAGGACAGGGGATTACGAGCAGTACTTC.

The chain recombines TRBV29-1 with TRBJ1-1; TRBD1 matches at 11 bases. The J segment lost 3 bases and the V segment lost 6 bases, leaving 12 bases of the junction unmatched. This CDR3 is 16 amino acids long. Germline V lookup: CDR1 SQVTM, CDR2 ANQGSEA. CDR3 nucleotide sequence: TGCAGCGTCTCCGGGACAGGGGGGACAGGGGACACTGAAGCTTTCTTT. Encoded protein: CSVSGTGGTGDTEAFF.

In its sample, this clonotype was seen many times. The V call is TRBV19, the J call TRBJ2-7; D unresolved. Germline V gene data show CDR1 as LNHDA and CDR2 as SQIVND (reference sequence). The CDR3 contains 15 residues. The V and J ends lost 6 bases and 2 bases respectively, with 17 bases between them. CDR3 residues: CASSHSLWATYEQYF. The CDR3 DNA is TGTGCCAGTAGCCACAGTCTCTGGGCGACCTACGAGCAGTACTTC.

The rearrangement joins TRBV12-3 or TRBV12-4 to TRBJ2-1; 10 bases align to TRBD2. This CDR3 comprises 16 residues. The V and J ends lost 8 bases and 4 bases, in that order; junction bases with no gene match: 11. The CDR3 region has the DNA TGTGCCAGCGGGTCAACCGGGACTAGCGCGTACAATGAGCAGTTCTTC. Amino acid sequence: CASGSTGTSAYNEQFF.